A selection of T cell receptor beta chains follows, all from one sample in a study of T cell responses to AZD1222 COVID-19 vaccine. Profiling relied on immunoSEQ multiplex PCR, and the TCRdb table lists in-frame clones only, not all of them. The table has roughly 77,000 clones, 75% to 95% seen once; the top ten hold about 3.5%. The sample consisted of peripheral blood, taken 28 days after the second AZD1222 dose. Receptor source: an adult who received the AZD1222 COVID-19 vaccine. The CDR3 runs from the conserved cysteine through the conserved F or W. Fields, in order: clone size, V gene, D gene, J gene, CDR3 DNA, CDR3 protein. A D gene is named only where the DNA matches it firmly. Clone size is shown for a subset of rows, as once, few, many or a class of expanded clone.

abundance: .; v_gene: TRBV10-3; d_gene: .; j_gene: TRBJ1-1; CDR3nt: TGTGCCATCACCGATACGCGGGGGAAGGCAATGAAGACTGAAGCTTTCTTT; CDR3aa: CAITDTRGKAMKTEAFF
abundance: .; v_gene: TRBV12-3/TRBV12-4; d_gene: .; j_gene: TRBJ1-6; CDR3nt: TGTGCCAGCAGTACGCACCCGGAGGACCTCCACTTT; CDR3aa: CASSTHPEDLHF
abundance: .; v_gene: TRBV19; d_gene: .; j_gene: TRBJ1-1; CDR3nt: TGTGCCAGCCTACGGACGGCCATGAACACTGAAGCTTTCTTT; CDR3aa: CASLRTAMNTEAFF
abundance: .; v_gene: TRBV6-6; d_gene: .; j_gene: TRBJ2-7; CDR3nt: TGTGCCAGCAGTTACTCGGGTGGCAACTACGAGCAGTACTTC; CDR3aa: CASSYSGGNYEQYF
abundance: .; v_gene: TRBV11-2; d_gene: TRBD2; j_gene: TRBJ2-1; CDR3nt: TGTGCCAGCAGCTTGACCCTAACTAGCGGAACCTACAATGAGCAGTTCTTC; CDR3aa: CASSLTLTSGTYNEQFF
abundance: .; v_gene: TRBV7-2; d_gene: .; j_gene: TRBJ1-1; CDR3nt: TGTGCCAGCAGCTTAGCGGGGGTACGCACTGAAGCTTTCTTT; CDR3aa: CASSLAGVRTEAFF
abundance: .; v_gene: TRBV7-3; d_gene: TRBD1; j_gene: TRBJ1-6; CDR3nt: TGTGCCAGCAGCAAAACAGGGGTCTATAATTCACCCCTCCACTTT; CDR3aa: CASSKTGVYNSPLHF
abundance: .; v_gene: TRBV9; d_gene: .; j_gene: TRBJ2-7; CDR3nt: TGTGCCAGCAGCCTAGACCCTTCTTCACCGGACAGAAGCTACGAGCAGTACTTC; CDR3aa: CASSLDPSSPDRSYEQYF
abundance: .; v_gene: TRBV7-8; d_gene: .; j_gene: TRBJ1-1; CDR3nt: TGTGCCAGCAGCTTGGACCAGACCGTGAACACTGAAGCTTTCTTT; CDR3aa: CASSLDQTVNTEAFF
abundance: .; v_gene: TRBV6-2/TRBV6-3; d_gene: TRBD1; j_gene: TRBJ2-1; CDR3nt: TGTGCCAGCAGTTTTTGGGACAGGGGGCTCGTCGGAACCTACAATGAGCAGTTCTTC; CDR3aa: CASSFWDRGLVGTYNEQFF
abundance: .; v_gene: TRBV12-3/TRBV12-4; d_gene: .; j_gene: TRBJ2-5; CDR3nt: TGTGCCAGCAGTTTCCCATACCAAGAGACCCAGTACTTC; CDR3aa: CASSFPYQETQYF
abundance: once; v_gene: TRBV11-3; d_gene: .; j_gene: TRBJ2-7; CDR3nt: TGTGCCAGCAGCTTAGCCCTCGTCCCTGCCTACGAGCAGTACTTC; CDR3aa: CASSLALVPAYEQYF
abundance: .; v_gene: TRBV7-3; d_gene: TRBD2; j_gene: TRBJ2-1; CDR3nt: TGTGCCAGCAGCCCAGCGCTAGCGGGAGGAAGCGAGCAGTTCTTC; CDR3aa: CASSPALAGGSEQFF
abundance: .; v_gene: TRBV9; d_gene: TRBD2; j_gene: TRBJ2-3; CDR3nt: TGTGCCAGCAGCCCTCATTCCGGGACTAGCGCCTCCTTCAGAGTCACAGATACGCAGTATTTT; CDR3aa: CASSPHSGTSASFRVTDTQYF
abundance: .; v_gene: TRBV15; d_gene: .; j_gene: TRBJ2-7; CDR3nt: TGTGCCACCAGCAGGTTGACAGGAGGAACCTACGAGCAGTACTTC; CDR3aa: CATSRLTGGTYEQYF
abundance: few; v_gene: TRBV2; d_gene: .; j_gene: TRBJ2-5; CDR3nt: TGTGCCAGCAGTGGAAGAACGGCTAGCGAGACCCAGTACTTC; CDR3aa: CASSGRTASETQYF
abundance: .; v_gene: TRBV3-1/TRBV3-2; d_gene: .; j_gene: TRBJ1-1; CDR3nt: TGTGCCAGCAGCCTAGACACTGAAGCTTTCTTT; CDR3aa: CASSLDTEAFF
abundance: .; v_gene: TRBV4-3; d_gene: TRBD2; j_gene: TRBJ2-7; CDR3nt: TGCGCCAGCAGCCAAGGCAGGGAGGGAGAGCAGTACTTC; CDR3aa: CASSQGREGEQYF
abundance: .; v_gene: TRBV18; d_gene: .; j_gene: TRBJ2-1; CDR3nt: TGTGCCAGCTCACCAGTCGGCAATGAGCAGTTCTTC; CDR3aa: CASSPVGNEQFF
abundance: .; v_gene: TRBV29-1; d_gene: TRBD2; j_gene: TRBJ2-7; CDR3nt: TGCAGCGTTGACACAGTTGGCCGGGAGGGCTACGAGCAGTACTTC; CDR3aa: CSVDTVGREGYEQYF
abundance: .; v_gene: TRBV7-9; d_gene: .; j_gene: TRBJ1-4; CDR3nt: TGTGCCAGCAGCTTAGACAGTAATGAAAAACTGTTTTTT; CDR3aa: CASSLDSNEKLFF
abundance: .; v_gene: TRBV5-1; d_gene: TRBD2; j_gene: TRBJ2-3; CDR3nt: TGCGCCAGCAGCACGGACCCCTCCGGACTAGCGGGAGGTACAGATACGCAGTATTTT; CDR3aa: CASSTDPSGLAGGTDTQYF
abundance: .; v_gene: TRBV9; d_gene: .; j_gene: TRBJ1-1; CDR3nt: TGTGCCAGCAGCGTAGGGATTGGTGAGGCTTTCTTT; CDR3aa: CASSVGIGEAFF
abundance: .; v_gene: TRBV2; d_gene: .; j_gene: TRBJ1-3; CDR3nt: TGTGCCAGCAGTGAGAGGGGCTCTGGAAACACCATATATTTT; CDR3aa: CASSERGSGNTIYF
abundance: .; v_gene: TRBV4-1; d_gene: TRBD2; j_gene: TRBJ2-1; CDR3nt: TGCGCCAGCAGCCATTTAGCGGGAGGGCTCTCCTACAATGAGCAGTTCTTC; CDR3aa: CASSHLAGGLSYNEQFF
abundance: .; v_gene: TRBV6-1; d_gene: .; j_gene: TRBJ1-2; CDR3nt: TGTGCCAGCAGCTCAATGACTGAAAACTATGGCTACACCTTC; CDR3aa: CASSSMTENYGYTF
abundance: .; v_gene: TRBV19; d_gene: TRBD2; j_gene: TRBJ2-1; CDR3nt: TGTGCCAGTAGAGGGACTAGCGGGAGTAGGTATGAGCAGTTCTTC; CDR3aa: CASRGTSGSRYEQFF
abundance: .; v_gene: TRBV19; d_gene: TRBD2; j_gene: TRBJ2-1; CDR3nt: TGTGCCAGTAGTATAGGACTAGCGGGGATGGATGAGCAGTTCTTC; CDR3aa: CASSIGLAGMDEQFF
abundance: .; v_gene: TRBV6-2/TRBV6-3; d_gene: TRBD2; j_gene: TRBJ2-7; CDR3nt: TGTGCCAGCAGTTACGGACTAGCGGGAGAAGAGCAGTACTTC; CDR3aa: CASSYGLAGEEQYF
abundance: .; v_gene: TRBV25-1; d_gene: TRBD2; j_gene: TRBJ2-1; CDR3nt: TGTGCCAGCAGTGAATATTTGCAGGGCGGGGGTGAGCAGTTCTTC; CDR3aa: CASSEYLQGGGEQFF
abundance: once; v_gene: TRBV29-1; d_gene: TRBD1; j_gene: TRBJ1-1; CDR3nt: TGCAGCGTTGAATTGGACAGGGGCACTGAAGCTTTCTTT; CDR3aa: CSVELDRGTEAFF
abundance: .; v_gene: TRBV5-1; d_gene: .; j_gene: TRBJ1-2; CDR3nt: TGCGCCAGCAGCTCGGACGGAGGAGGTTATGGCTACACCTTC; CDR3aa: CASSSDGGGYGYTF
abundance: few; v_gene: TRBV7-8; d_gene: TRBD1; j_gene: TRBJ2-5; CDR3nt: TGTGCCAGCAGCCCTGGACAGGGGGAGACCCAGTACTTC; CDR3aa: CASSPGQGETQYF
abundance: once; v_gene: TRBV19; d_gene: TRBD2; j_gene: TRBJ2-2; CDR3nt: TGTGCCAGTAGTGGGTCTAGCGGGACCCCTCGGGAGCTGTTTTTT; CDR3aa: CASSGSSGTPRELFF
abundance: .; v_gene: TRBV27; d_gene: .; j_gene: TRBJ2-7; CDR3nt: TGTGCCAGCAGTTCCCTCTCGGGACACCCCTACGAGCAGTACTTC; CDR3aa: CASSSLSGHPYEQYF
abundance: .; v_gene: TRBV2; d_gene: .; j_gene: TRBJ2-7; CDR3nt: TGTGCCAGCAGTGAAGCCGCGGCTTCCCTGGAGCAGTACTTC; CDR3aa: CASSEAAASLEQYF
abundance: .; v_gene: TRBV30; d_gene: .; j_gene: TRBJ1-5; CDR3nt: TGTGCCTGGGCGCCGGGACCGGGAGACAATCAGCCCCAGCATTTT; CDR3aa: CAWAPGPGDNQPQHF
abundance: .; v_gene: TRBV5-1; d_gene: .; j_gene: TRBJ2-7; CDR3nt: TGCGCCAGCAGCTTGGTAGTTGGGGGGTCCACCTACGAGCAGTACTTC; CDR3aa: CASSLVVGGSTYEQYF
abundance: .; v_gene: TRBV7-3; d_gene: TRBD2; j_gene: TRBJ2-3; CDR3nt: TGTGCCAGCAGCTTGAGCGGGAGTGCAGATACGCAGTATTTT; CDR3aa: CASSLSGSADTQYF
abundance: .; v_gene: TRBV7-3; d_gene: .; j_gene: TRBJ1-2; CDR3nt: TGTGCCAGCAGCTCCCTACCAGCTTTAGGGGGCTACACCTTC; CDR3aa: CASSSLPALGGYTF
abundance: .; v_gene: TRBV4-3; d_gene: .; j_gene: TRBJ1-4; CDR3nt: TGCGCCAGCAGCATGGCAGTCTCTAATGAAAAACTGTTTTTT; CDR3aa: CASSMAVSNEKLFF
abundance: once; v_gene: TRBV10-3; d_gene: .; j_gene: TRBJ2-7; CDR3nt: TGTGCCATCAGTGAGTTCGGGTCTTCCTACGAGCAGTACTTC; CDR3aa: CAISEFGSSYEQYF
abundance: .; v_gene: TRBV25-1; d_gene: TRBD1; j_gene: TRBJ1-2; CDR3nt: TGTGCCAGCAGGGGGACAGCTGTACTCTTCGGCCATGGCTACACCTTC; CDR3aa: CASRGTAVLFGHGYTF
abundance: .; v_gene: TRBV2; d_gene: .; j_gene: TRBJ1-2; CDR3nt: TGTGCCAGCAGTGGCAACAGGGTTAAGGGCTATGGCTACACCTTC; CDR3aa: CASSGNRVKGYGYTF